This T cell receptor (beta chain) was recovered during a study of tumor-infiltrating lymphocytes in primary liver carcinoma. This CDR3 spans 17 amino acids. CDR1 is SGHTA, CDR2 FQGTGA, per germline. A primer in the constant region served to generate TCR beta cDNA from approximately 500 ng of total RNA. Libraries for TCR beta were built through three nested multiplex PCR rounds, which together made up a slightly modified ARM-PCR procedure. Both of the initial two PCR rounds ran for approximately 11 cycles and employed TRBV1-TRBV30 forward primers alongside a C-beta reverse primer. Each CDR3 protein is one row after TCRdb ran MiXCR on the multiplex PCR reads. The sample includes about 120,000 distinct CDR3 sequences, around two thirds of them seen just once. Between roughly 20 and 32 mg of unsorted bulk tissue served as the source from which RNA and DNA were co-extracted. Comments on this clonotype: At one boundary the junction diverges from the germline segment, which might be a read error.

The source is a woman in her sixties with primary liver carcinoma and hepatitis B virus infection. Sequenced: tumor-adjacent normal liver tissue. This chain joins TRBV7-3 and TRBJ2-6; D is possibly TRBD1 (5 bases). CDR3 DNA sequence: TGTGCCAGCAGCTTAACTAGTATTGGGGCTGGGTCCAACGTCCTGACTTTC. It encodes CASSLTSIGAGSNVLTF.